What follows are 27 T cell receptor beta chains derived from one specimen sequenced in a study of beta chain features in type 1 diabetes. Study outcomes and limitations: Shortening that was moderate but significant affected the TCRB CDR3s of Type 1 diabetes patients in all four CD4+ subsets.

Expressed TCRB transcripts were sequenced, since all the RNA that had been isolated was reverse transcribed. Clones were sequenced by immunoSEQ multiplex PCR, and TCRdb holds only the in-frame ones, with some missing. This sample has 600,000 to 700,000 clones, with approximately 13% found just once. The antigens of these receptors remain unknown. Sequencing input: naive CD4+ T cells from blood. These receptors all stem from a young man with type 1 diabetes.

The V gene is TRBV2, the J gene TRBJ1-1; D not resolved. The CDR3 runs to 13 residues. Trimming took 10 bases from V and 2 from J, leaving 14 bases between them. Germline assignment: CDR1 SNHLY and CDR2 FYNNEI. CDR3 region: CANSFNPNTEAFF. In nucleotides, the CDR3 is TGTGCCAACTCTTTTAACCCAAACACTGAAGCTTTCTTT.

V and J are TRBV7-9 and TRBJ2-3, with 10 bases identical to TRBD2. The ends lost 3 bases at V and 0 bases at J; junction bases unmatched: 9. Germline V gene sequence: CDR1 SEHNR, CDR2 FQNEAQ (reference sequence). This CDR3 region has 18 residues. CDR3 sequence reads: CASSFRTSGTPSTDTQYF. The DNA of the CDR3 is TGTGCCAGCAGCTTCCGGACTAGCGGAACTCCTAGCACAGATACGCAGTATTTT. The full variable domain, in which reference TRBV7-9 and TRBJ2-3 provide the parts outside the CDR3, is DTGVSQNPRHKITKRGQNVTFRCDPISEHNRLYWYRQTLGQGPEFLTYFQNEAQLEKSRLLSDRFSAERPKGSFSTLEIQRTEQGDSAMYLCASSFRTSGTPSTDTQYFGPGTRLTVL.

This clone was observed a few times. The chain employs TRBV13 and TRBJ2-7; D not certain. Germline V gene lookup returns CDR1 PRHDT and CDR2 FYEKMQ (reference sequence). The CDR3 is made up of 13 amino acids. Trimming left V 1 base short and J 2 bases short, with 6 bases between. The chain's CDR3 is CASSLAGTYEQYF. The DNA for the CDR3 is TGTGCCAGCAGCTTAGCGGGTACCTACGAGCAGTACTTC.

The chain combines TRBV27 with TRBJ1-6; possibly TRBD1 for D (6 bases). The length of the CDR3 is 15 residues. The germline V and J ends were trimmed by 3 bases and 2 bases, with 8 bases remaining between them. Germline V gene data show CDR1 as MNHEY and CDR2 as SMNVEV (reference sequence). CDR3 in DNA: TGTGCCAGCAGTTTTGGGACACCCTATAATTCACCCCTCCACTTT. Translated, it gives CASSFGTPYNSPLHF.

In this sample, this clone turned up a few times. The chain joins TRBV30 to TRBJ1-2; 7 nucleotides align to TRBD1. There are 12 residues in the CDR3. Germline CDR1 is GTSNPN and CDR2 is SVGIG (reference sequence). Germline trimming cut 3 bases from V and 6 bases from J; bases unmatched to any gene: 4. Here the CDR3 DNA reads TGTGCCTGGAGGGTTACAGGGGATGGCTACACCTTC. Protein product: CAWRVTGDGYTF.

This chain uses TRBV29-1 with TRBJ2-1; 12 nucleotides align to TRBD2. This CDR3 contains 20 residues. Germline V gene sequence: CDR1 SQVTM, CDR2 ANQGSEA. Trimming took 4 bases from V and 0 from J; bases not matched to a gene: 16. In DNA form, the CDR3 reads TGCAGCGTTGCCCCGCCTCCCGGGACTAGCGGGTTTAGCTCCTACAATGAGCAGTTCTTC. As protein: CSVAPPPGTSGFSSYNEQFF.

This clone has a count of ten or more. The chain is built from TRBV14 and TRBJ2-1, with 9 bases identical to TRBD1. Germline V gives CDR1 SGHDN, CDR2 FVKESK. The CDR3 contains 15 residues. Trimming at V came to 1 base and at J to 2 bases, leaving 0 bases not matched to a gene. The CDR3 loop is CASSQGTGAYNEQFF. CDR3 coding DNA: TGTGCCAGCAGCCAAGGGACAGGGGCCTACAATGAGCAGTTCTTC.

The gene calls are TRBV5-6 and TRBJ1-1; D unresolved. The CDR3 runs to 14 residues. V lost 3 bases and J 1 base, leaving 10 bases between the germline ends. Germline assignment: CDR1 SGHDT and CDR2 YYEEEE. The CDR3 nucleotides are TGTGCCAGCAGCTCACTACGATCGAACACTGAAGCTTTCTTT. It encodes CASSSLRSNTEAFF.

This clone occurred a few times. This sequence joins TRBV11-2 and TRBJ2-7; D might be TRBD1 (6 bases). The ends were cut back, 5 bases at V and 6 bases at J, with 20 bases in the middle. Looked up from germline, CDR1 is SGHAT and CDR2 is FQNNGV. The CDR3 totals 15 residues. The CDR3 sequence is CASSIRLTQGPEQYF. The CDR3 DNA reads as TGTGCCAGCAGCATCAGACTCACCCAGGGGCCCGAGCAGTACTTC.

Written as DNA, the CDR3 is TGTGCCAGCAGCGCGATCCCAAACCCGGTTGGAAACACCATATATTTT. Protein: CASSAIPNPVGNTIYF. This rearrangement joins TRBV5-4 to TRBJ1-3; D remains unclear. The CDR3 extends over 16 amino acids. With 4 bases removed from V and 3 bases from J, the gap between germline ends came to 17 bases. Germline CDR1 reads SGHNT; CDR2 reads YYREEE (reference sequence).

The J gene is TRBJ2-3, the V gene TRBV7-9; tentative D call: TRBD2 (6 bases). V dropped 5 bases and J dropped 1 base, with 13 bases sitting between them. The germline CDR1 and CDR2 sequences are SEHNR and FQNEAQ (reference sequence). CDR3 length: 15 residues. CDR3 nucleotide sequence: TGTGCCAGCAGCCCCCGGACGGGAGGCACAGATACGCAGTATTTT. Translated: CASSPRTGGTDTQYF.

V gene TRBV4-3 combines with J gene TRBJ2-7; 7 nucleotides align to TRBD1. V was pared by 3 bases and J by 4 bases, with 15 bases of the junction left unmatched. In germline, CDR1 is LGHNA, CDR2 YSLEER. This CDR3 comprises 17 residues. CDR3 bases: TGCGCCAGCAGCCAGGTGTTAAGGGACAGAGTCCTATACGAGCAGTACTTC. This translates into CASSQVLRDRVLYEQYF.

This clone was found a few times. The chain is built from TRBV7-9 and TRBJ1-2, with D hard to call. The length of the CDR3 is 13 residues. In germline, CDR1 is SEHNR, CDR2 FQNEAQ (reference sequence). Trimming shortened V by 1 base and J by 2 bases, and 5 bases separated the two germline ends. Here the CDR3 reads CASSLVINYGYTF. DNA for the CDR3: TGTGCCAGCAGCTTAGTGATAAACTATGGCTACACCTTC.

The chain recombines TRBV7-2 with TRBJ2-5, with 7 bases lining up with TRBD1. Near its end, the DNA agrees better with TRBJ2-7, so the J call may be wrong. This CDR3 is built from 15 residues. The germline V gene has CDR1 SGHTA and CDR2 FQGNSA. CDR3 in DNA: TGTGCCAGCAGCTTAGTTACACAGGGGCACTACGAGCAGTACTTC. Translated: CASSLVTQGHYEQYF.

This clone showed up just a few times. The chain couples TRBV6-4 to TRBJ1-5; possibly TRBD1 for D (5 bases). Between the trimmed V and J ends, which lost 3 bases and 3 bases, there was a span of 12 bases. The CDR3 length is 15 residues. Per germline, CDR1 MRHNA and CDR2 SNTAGT. CDR3 bases: TGTGCCAGCAGTGAGGTGCAGGGCCACAATCAGCCCCAGCATTTT. This sequence encodes CASSEVQGHNQPQHF.

This clone was picked up a small number of times. The rearrangement joins TRBV15 to TRBJ1-2; D unclear. CDR3 length: 16 residues. V was cut by 0 bases and J by 3 bases, with 14 bases left in between. CDR1 is LNHNV and CDR2 is YYDKDF in the germline V gene (reference sequence). CDR3 in amino acids: CATSRDRRARDYGYTF. The CDR3 DNA reads TGTGCCACCAGCAGAGACCGCCGGGCACGGGACTATGGCTACACCTTC.

The chain recombines TRBV7-9 with TRBJ2-1; 10 positions match TRBD1. CDR1 and CDR2 (germline): SEHNR, FQNEAQ (reference sequence). CDR3 length: 15 amino acids. V shed 5 bases, J shed 7 bases, and the junction held 8 bases outside the gene matches. The CDR3 is CASSPSWDRGNEQFF. CDR3 in DNA: TGTGCCAGCAGCCCAAGCTGGGACAGGGGAAATGAGCAGTTCTTC.

V usage is TRBV29-1 and J usage is TRBJ1-4; D gene uncertain. V was shortened by 5 bases and J by 7 bases, with 8 bases between the two germline ends. Germline assignment: CDR1 SQVTM and CDR2 ANQGSEA. This CDR3 contains 11 residues. The CDR3 spells CSVIVSEKLFF. In nucleotides, the CDR3 is TGCAGCGTTATTGTGAGTGAAAAACTGTTTTTT.

This clone was counted between two and nine times. The genes are TRBV19 and TRBJ2-3; TRBD2 is a possible D gene (5 bases). The CDR3 covers 14 residues. The germline V and J ends were trimmed by 3 bases and 3 bases, with 10 bases remaining between them. Per the germline V gene, CDR1 is LNHDA and CDR2 is SQIVND (reference sequence). CDR3 amino acids: CASSMRVKTDTQYF. CDR3 sequence (DNA): TGTGCCAGTAGTATGCGGGTAAAGACAGATACGCAGTATTTT.

The chain couples TRBV10-3 to TRBJ1-5; D is unclear. V was clipped by 7 bases and J by 4 bases, with 11 bases between them. CDR3 size: 13 residues. Germline CDR1 is ENHRY and CDR2 is SYGVKD. In DNA form, the CDR3 reads TGTGCCATCACGGCAGATCTGAATCAGCCCCAGCATTTT. Its protein product is CAITADLNQPQHF.

As regards this clone: A junction end diverges from the germline sequence, so it may reflect a read error. This chain connects TRBV7-7 to TRBJ1-5, with 7 bases that match TRBD1. Germline V gene data show CDR1 as SSHAT and CDR2 as FNYEAQ (reference sequence). There are 12 residues in the CDR3. CDR3 protein: CASSTPGGPQHF. CDR3 coding DNA: TGTGCTAGCAGTACCCCAGGGGGTCCCCAGCATTTT.

Worth noting for this clone: This sequence may be a read error, since a much larger clone differs from it by one base. The chain has TRBV7-9 and TRBJ1-5; no definite D call. Trimming stripped 3 bases from V and 4 bases from J, with 4 bases between. This CDR3 contains 12 residues. The germline V gene has CDR1 SEHNR and CDR2 FQNEAQ (reference sequence). DNA for the CDR3: TGTGCCAGCAGCTTTGGGAATCAGCCCCAGCATTTT. The encoded protein is CASSFGNQPQHF.

This clone has only a few counts. V and J are TRBV5-1 and TRBJ1-2; no reliable D call. V was cut by 3 bases and J by 9 bases, with 15 bases left in between. Per the germline V gene, CDR1 is SGHRS and CDR2 is YFSETQ. The CDR3 consists of 13 residues. This CDR3 reads CASSSGMGSSYTF. As DNA, the CDR3 is TGCGCCAGCAGCTCCGGTATGGGGTCGAGCTACACCTTC.

This rearrangement joins TRBV12-5 to TRBJ2-3, with D unresolved. V lost 2 bases, J lost 1 base, and 4 bases lay in between. This CDR3 spans 13 amino acids. From germline, CDR1 is LGHNT and CDR2 FRNRAP. The CDR3, as DNA: TGTGCTAGTGGTTTGACAGGCACAGATACGCAGTATTTT. Encoded protein: CASGLTGTDTQYF.

This clone was picked up a small number of times. The chain joins TRBV11-2 to TRBJ2-7, with D possibly matching TRBD2 (6 bases). The V and J ends lost 7 bases and 0 bases respectively, with 13 bases between them. The CDR3 consists of 14 residues. Germline V CDR1 and CDR2: SGHAT, FQNNGV. The CDR3 DNA follows: TGTGCCAGCACGGCGGGACTGGACTCCTACGAGCAGTACTTC. Encoded protein: CASTAGLDSYEQYF. The entire variable domain, with the rest obtained from reference TRBV11-2 and TRBJ2-7, is as follows: EAGVAQSPRYKIIEKRQSVAFWCNPISGHATLYWYQQILGQGPKLLIQFQNNGVVDDSQLPKDRFSAERLKGVDSTLKIQPAKLEDSAVYLCASTAGLDSYEQYFGPGTRLTVT.

Comments on this clone: This specimen includes other DNA sequences encoding the same CDR3. This chain links TRBV29-1 with TRBJ1-2; TRBD1 aligns across 8 bases. Germline CDR1 and CDR2: SQVTM and ANQGSEA. V lost 1 base and J lost 2; bases outside the gene matches: 3. This CDR3 has 14 residues. CDR3 sequence reads: CSVEGRGQNYGYTF. In DNA form, the CDR3 reads TGCAGCGTTGAAGGCAGGGGGCAGAACTATGGCTACACCTTC.

In its sample, this clone was seen a few times. Different DNA sequences within this sample yield the same CDR3. The chain employs TRBV5-1 and TRBJ1-2; D is possibly TRBD1 (5 bases). This CDR3 spans 13 amino acids. V lost 0 bases and J 4 bases, leaving 7 bases between the germline ends. Germline V gene lookup returns CDR1 SGHRS and CDR2 YFSETQ. In DNA form, the CDR3 reads TGCGCCAGCAGCTTGGACAGGAGCTATGGCTACACCTTC. Its protein product is CASSLDRSYGYTF.